This entry lists 20 T cell receptor beta chains sequenced from one sample in a study of graft-versus-host responses after intestinal transplantation. Assay used: immunoSEQ multiplex PCR; TCRdb lists only in-frame clones, some missing. This table holds about 77,000 clones, around 93% found once. The sequencing used PBMCs, collected 98 days after intestinal transplantation. These receptors all come from a human patient who received an intestinal transplant, so some T cells may come from the graft donor.

V and J are TRBV29-1 and TRBJ1-1, with a tentative D call TRBD1 (5 bases). CDR3 length: 13 residues. Germline values: CDR1 SQVTM, CDR2 ANQGSEA. The V end lost 6 bases, the J end lost 2 bases, and 13 bases lay between the germline ends. The CDR3 is CSVGRGFNTEAFF. CDR3 sequence (DNA): TGCAGCGTGGGGCGGGGGTTTAACACTGAAGCTTTCTTT.

J is TRBJ1-1 and V is TRBV9, with 8 bases lining up with TRBD1. In germline, CDR1 is SGDLS, CDR2 YYNGEE. CDR3 size: 16 residues. The V and J ends lost 3 bases and 5 bases, in that order; junction bases with no gene match: 12. The CDR3 loop is CASSATTGVRGTEAFF. CDR3 in DNA: TGTGCCAGCAGCGCCACGACAGGGGTTCGTGGAACTGAAGCTTTCTTT.

For this clone: Sequence at one end of the junction differs from germline and may be a read error. This sample also contains other DNA sequences that code for the same CDR3. The chain couples TRBV19 to TRBJ2-7; D possibly corresponds to TRBD1 (6 bases). The CDR3 runs to 16 residues. Germline V lookup: CDR1 LNHDA, CDR2 SQIVND (reference sequence). As DNA, the CDR3 is TGTGCCAGCAGTACCACCTACCGGGACAAGGTCGGCGGGCAGTACTTC. Protein: CASSTTYRDKVGGQYF.

The genes are TRBV9 and TRBJ2-5, with TRBD2 matching 9 bases. The ends lost 4 bases at V and 1 base at J; junction bases unmatched: 8. This CDR3 has 16 residues. CDR1 and CDR2 (germline): SGDLS, YYNGEE. CDR3 sequence: CASSPWGSGSQETQYF. Written as DNA, the CDR3 is TGTGCCAGCAGCCCGTGGGGTAGCGGGAGCCAAGAGACCCAGTACTTC.

CDR3 coding DNA: TGTGCCTGGACTCTAGCGGGAGGGCTTTTCACAGATACGCAGTATTTT. Encoded protein: CAWTLAGGLFTDTQYF. This chain links TRBV30 with TRBJ2-3; TRBD2 aligns across 12 bases. With V trimmed by 4 bases and J by 2 bases, 7 bases remained unmatched. The CDR3 is 16 residues long. Germline V gene sequence: CDR1 GTSNPN, CDR2 SVGIG (reference sequence).

This clone is a singleton in its sample. The CDR3 protein is CASSLDRGAYQPQHF. CDR3 coding DNA: TGTGCCAGCAGTCTCGACAGGGGGGCGTATCAGCCCCAGCATTTT. The chain combines TRBV6-5 with TRBJ1-5; 9 bases line up with TRBD1. Trimming cost V 5 bases and J 5 bases; bases outside gene matches: 7. CDR1 is MNHEY, CDR2 SVGAGI, per germline. CDR3 length: 15 amino acids.

The V call is TRBV11-2, the J call TRBJ2-2; D gene uncertain. The CDR3 sequence is 16 residues long. Germline CDR1 and CDR2: SGHAT and FQNNGV. Trimming took off 0 bases at V and 4 bases at J, with 12 bases between the two ends. The CDR3 region is CASSLEVTDPTGELFF. The CDR3 coding sequence is TGTGCCAGCAGCTTAGAAGTCACAGATCCCACCGGGGAGCTGTTTTTT.

The gene calls are TRBV5-6 and TRBJ2-7; TRBD2 matches 8 bases. J lost 1 base, V lost 0 bases, and 3 bases had no gene match. The CDR3 length is 15 residues. Germline V gives CDR1 SGHDT, CDR2 YYEEEE. The CDR3 spells CASSLVAGRSYEQYF. The CDR3 bases are TGTGCCAGCAGCTTGGTAGCGGGAAGGTCCTACGAGCAGTACTTC.

This rearrangement joins TRBV12-5 to TRBJ2-3; D gene ambiguous. Trimming cost V 7 bases and J 4 bases, with 12 bases left between them. The CDR3 has 13 amino acids. Per the germline V gene, CDR1 is LGHNT and CDR2 is FRNRAP. The DNA for the CDR3 is TGTGCTAGTGTCCCGCCCGTCCCAGATACGCAGTATTTT. This codes for CASVPPVPDTQYF.

The chain employs TRBV7-9 and TRBJ1-4; TRBD1 aligns across 11 bases. Germline CDR1 reads SEHNR; CDR2 reads FQNEAQ (reference sequence). Trimming cost V 2 bases and J 6 bases; bases outside gene matches: 5. The CDR3 has 16 residues. CDR3 protein: CASSLLGQGADEKLFF. The CDR3 DNA is TGTGCCAGCAGCTTACTAGGACAGGGGGCGGATGAAAAACTGTTTTTT. Full variable domain (outside the CDR3, taken from reference TRBV7-9 and TRBJ1-4): DTGVSQNPRHKITKRGQNVTFRCDPISEHNRLYWYRQTLGQGPEFLTYFQNEAQLEKSRLLSDRFSAERPKGSFSTLEIQRTEQGDSAMYLCASSLLGQGADEKLFFGSGTQLSVL.

V and J are TRBV5-1 and TRBJ2-1; no firm D call. The germline V gene has CDR1 SGHRS and CDR2 YFSETQ. The CDR3 is made up of 15 amino acids. V was cut by 0 bases and J by 6 bases, with 13 bases left in between. CDR3 in DNA: TGCGCCAGCAGCTTGGAGACTCCCCTGAGCAATGAGCAGTTCTTC. This translates into CASSLETPLSNEQFF.

The chain carries TRBV18 and TRBJ1-2; a possible D gene is TRBD1 (5 bases). The germline V and J ends were trimmed by 5 bases and 6 bases, with 10 bases remaining between them. The CDR3 loop spans 12 amino acids. The germline CDR1 and CDR2 sequences are KGHSH and LQKENI. Here the CDR3 DNA reads TGTGCCAGCTCAACGGGGCTTGATGGCTACACCTTC. Translating gives CASSTGLDGYTF.

The chain is built from TRBV13 and TRBJ1-2, with D perhaps TRBD1 (6 bases). Trimming removed 6 bases at V and 2 bases at J, with 16 bases between. Germline CDR1 reads PRHDT; CDR2 reads FYEKMQ (reference sequence). This CDR3 has 15 residues. The CDR3 nucleotides read TGTGCCAGCAGTCCGAACAGGGACTGGAACTATGGCTACACCTTC. Encoded protein: CASSPNRDWNYGYTF.

The chain links TRBV5-3 to TRBJ2-5; D remains unclear. TRBV5-3 is sorted into the ORF group, with uncertain function. The V end was cut by 2 bases, the J end by 4 bases, with 3 bases between. The CDR3 extends over 11 amino acids. The CDR3 DNA reads as TGTGCCAGAAGCTTTGGAGAGACCCAGTACTTC. This codes for CARSFGETQYF.

The genes are TRBV7-6 and TRBJ1-4; the match to TRBD1 covers 7 bases. The trim removed 5 bases at V and 4 bases at J, leaving 7 bases unmatched. The CDR3 runs to 15 residues. CDR1 is SGHVS, CDR2 FNYEAQ, per germline. The CDR3 bases are TGTGCCAGCAGCCCTCAGACAGGGCGTAATGAAAAACTGTTTTTT. This codes for CASSPQTGRNEKLFF.

The rearrangement uses TRBV18 and TRBJ2-7; TRBD1 aligns across 7 bases. Germline values: CDR1 KGHSH, CDR2 LQKENI. This CDR3 spans 14 amino acids. The ends lost 1 base at V and 6 bases at J; junction bases unmatched: 6. CDR3 in amino acids: CASSPLTGVCEQYF. DNA of the CDR3: TGTGCCAGCTCACCACTAACAGGGGTTTGCGAGCAGTACTTC.

The chain links TRBV19 to TRBJ2-7, with TRBD1 matching 7 bases. Germline V gene lookup returns CDR1 LNHDA and CDR2 SQIVND (reference sequence). CDR3 length: 15 residues. V lost 3 bases and J lost 1; bases outside the gene matches: 6. CDR3 DNA: TGTGCCAGTAGTATTAGAGCAGGGGGTTCCTACGAGCAGTACTTC. Its translation is CASSIRAGGSYEQYF.

The chain is built from TRBV5-1 and TRBJ2-1; D unresolved. The V gene lost 3 bases and the J gene lost 6 bases, with 4 bases spanning the gap. The CDR3 loop spans 11 amino acids. The germline V gene encodes CDR1 SGHRS and CDR2 YFSETQ. DNA of the CDR3: TGCGCCAGCAGCTCATCCAATGAGCAGTTCTTC. It translates to CASSSSNEQFF.

The DNA of the CDR3 is TGTGCCAGCAGCCTGGACAGGGAAAGCTCCTACGAGCAGTACTTC. Protein: CASSLDRESSYEQYF. The chain recombines TRBV7-2 with TRBJ2-7; 8 bases map to TRBD1. This CDR3 is built from 15 residues. Unmatched junction bases numbered 6, after V lost 5 bases and J lost 0 bases. Germline V gene lookup returns CDR1 SGHTA and CDR2 FQGNSA.

This chain links TRBV6-5 with TRBJ2-7; unclear D gene. CDR3 size: 13 residues. Germline CDR1 reads MNHEY; CDR2 reads SVGAGI. Trimming left V 4 bases short and J 1 base short, with 8 bases between. The DNA of the CDR3 is TGTGCCAGCAGTTGGGCCGGATCCTACGAGCAGTACTTC. Its translation is CASSWAGSYEQYF.